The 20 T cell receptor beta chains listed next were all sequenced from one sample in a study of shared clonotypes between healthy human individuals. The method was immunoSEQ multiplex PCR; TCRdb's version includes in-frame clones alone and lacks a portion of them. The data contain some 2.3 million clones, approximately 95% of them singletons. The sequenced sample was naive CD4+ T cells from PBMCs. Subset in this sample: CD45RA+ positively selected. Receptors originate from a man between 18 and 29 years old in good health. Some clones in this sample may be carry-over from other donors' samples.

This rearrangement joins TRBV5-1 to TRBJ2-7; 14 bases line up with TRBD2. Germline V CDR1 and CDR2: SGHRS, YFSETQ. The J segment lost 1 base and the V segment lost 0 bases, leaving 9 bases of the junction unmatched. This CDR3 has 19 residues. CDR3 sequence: CASSLGGLAGGLLSYEQYF. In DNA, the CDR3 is TGCGCCAGCAGCTTGGGTGGACTAGCGGGAGGACTTCTTTCCTACGAGCAGTACTTC.

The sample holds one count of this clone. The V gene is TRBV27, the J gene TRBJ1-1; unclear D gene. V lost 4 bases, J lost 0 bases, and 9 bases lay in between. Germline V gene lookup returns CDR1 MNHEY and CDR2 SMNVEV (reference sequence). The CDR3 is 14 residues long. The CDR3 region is CASSSTTMNTEAFF. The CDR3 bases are TGTGCCAGCAGTTCGACAACCATGAACACTGAAGCTTTCTTT.

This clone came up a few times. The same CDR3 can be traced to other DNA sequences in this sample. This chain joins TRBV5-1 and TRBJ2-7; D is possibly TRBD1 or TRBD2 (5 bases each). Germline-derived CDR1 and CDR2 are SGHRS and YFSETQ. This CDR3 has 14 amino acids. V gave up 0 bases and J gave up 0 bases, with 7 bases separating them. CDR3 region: CASSLEGPSYEQYF. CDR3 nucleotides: TGCGCCAGCAGCTTGGAGGGACCCTCCTACGAGCAGTACTTC.

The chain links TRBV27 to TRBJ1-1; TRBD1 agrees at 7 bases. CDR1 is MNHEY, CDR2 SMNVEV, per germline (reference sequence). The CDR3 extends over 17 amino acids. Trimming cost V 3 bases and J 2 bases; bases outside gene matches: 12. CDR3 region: CASSLKQGGGSNTEAFF. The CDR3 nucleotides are TGTGCCAGCAGTTTGAAGCAGGGGGGGGGAAGTAACACTGAAGCTTTCTTT.

The CDR3, as DNA: TGTGCCAGCAGCCCCCCCCTAAGACTAGCCCGGACTAACGGGGAGCTGTTTTTT. Translation gives CASSPPLRLARTNGELFF. The chain joins TRBV7-9 to TRBJ2-2; 7 bases line up with TRBD2. The CDR3 has 18 amino acids. V was pared by 5 bases and J by 7 bases, with 19 bases of the junction left unmatched. Per the germline V gene, CDR1 is SEHNR and CDR2 is FQNEAQ (reference sequence).

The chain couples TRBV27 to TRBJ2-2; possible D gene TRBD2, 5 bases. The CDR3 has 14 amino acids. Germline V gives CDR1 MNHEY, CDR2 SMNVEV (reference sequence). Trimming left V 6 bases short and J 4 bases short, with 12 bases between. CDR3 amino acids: CASRPGLLTGELFF. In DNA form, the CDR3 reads TGTGCCAGCAGACCCGGACTGCTCACCGGGGAGCTGTTTTTT.

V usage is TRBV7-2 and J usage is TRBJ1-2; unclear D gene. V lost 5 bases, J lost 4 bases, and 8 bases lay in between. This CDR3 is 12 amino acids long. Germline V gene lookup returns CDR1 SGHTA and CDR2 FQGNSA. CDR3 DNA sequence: TGTGCCAGCAGCCACCAACTCTATGGCTACACCTTC. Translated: CASSHQLYGYTF.

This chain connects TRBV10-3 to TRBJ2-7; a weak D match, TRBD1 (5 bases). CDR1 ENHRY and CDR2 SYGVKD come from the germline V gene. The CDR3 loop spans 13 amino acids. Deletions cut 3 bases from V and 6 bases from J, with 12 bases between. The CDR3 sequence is CAISDQGLSEQYF. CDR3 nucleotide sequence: TGTGCCATCAGTGATCAGGGTTTGAGCGAGCAGTACTTC.

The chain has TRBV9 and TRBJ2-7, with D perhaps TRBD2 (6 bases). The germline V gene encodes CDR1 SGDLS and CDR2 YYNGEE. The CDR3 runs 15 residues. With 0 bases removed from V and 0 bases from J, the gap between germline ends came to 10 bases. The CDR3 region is CASSVGRAGSYEQYF. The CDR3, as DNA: TGTGCCAGCAGCGTAGGGAGGGCCGGCTCCTACGAGCAGTACTTC.

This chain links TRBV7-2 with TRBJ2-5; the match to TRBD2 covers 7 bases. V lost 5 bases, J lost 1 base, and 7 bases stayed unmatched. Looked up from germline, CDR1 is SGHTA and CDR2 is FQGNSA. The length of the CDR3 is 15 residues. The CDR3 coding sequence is TGTGCCAGCAGCCCCCAAGCGGGGATCCAAGAGACCCAGTACTTC. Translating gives CASSPQAGIQETQYF.

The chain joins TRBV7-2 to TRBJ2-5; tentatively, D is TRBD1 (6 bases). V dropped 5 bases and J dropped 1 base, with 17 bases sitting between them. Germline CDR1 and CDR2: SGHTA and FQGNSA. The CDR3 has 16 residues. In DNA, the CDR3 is TGTGCCAGCAGCCCCACTACAGGGTTGGGCCAAGAGACCCAGTACTTC. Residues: CASSPTTGLGQETQYF.

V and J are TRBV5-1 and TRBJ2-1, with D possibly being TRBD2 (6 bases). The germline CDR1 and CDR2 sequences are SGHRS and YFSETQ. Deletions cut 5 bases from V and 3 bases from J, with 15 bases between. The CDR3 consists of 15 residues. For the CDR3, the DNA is TGCGCCAGCAGGGTTGCCGGGACTTACTACAATGAGCAGTTCTTC. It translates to CASRVAGTYYNEQFF.

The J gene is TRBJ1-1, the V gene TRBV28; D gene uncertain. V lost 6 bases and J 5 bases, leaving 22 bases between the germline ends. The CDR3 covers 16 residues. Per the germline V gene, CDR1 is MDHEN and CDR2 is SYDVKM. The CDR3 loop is CASSPPGSIVWTEAFF. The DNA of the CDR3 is TGTGCCAGCAGCCCCCCTGGGAGTATCGTCTGGACTGAAGCTTTCTTT.

CDR3 coding DNA: TGTGCCAGCAGTCCGGGGATAAGACGTAGAGGAGCTTTCTTT. Translated, it gives CASSPGIRRRGAFF. The V gene is TRBV28, the J gene TRBJ1-1, with D uncertain. The CDR3 covers 14 residues. Germline assignment: CDR1 MDHEN and CDR2 SYDVKM. The germline V and J ends were trimmed by 5 bases and 10 bases, with 20 bases remaining between them.

Written as DNA, the CDR3 is TGTGCCAGTAGTAAGGAGAGGGCCGGGAACACTGAAGCTTTCTTT. This encodes CASSKERAGNTEAFF. The chain recombines TRBV19 with TRBJ1-1; no clear D. Germline V gene sequence: CDR1 LNHDA, CDR2 SQIVND (reference sequence). The CDR3 runs to 15 residues. The V gene lost 4 bases and the J gene lost 1 base, with 13 bases spanning the gap.

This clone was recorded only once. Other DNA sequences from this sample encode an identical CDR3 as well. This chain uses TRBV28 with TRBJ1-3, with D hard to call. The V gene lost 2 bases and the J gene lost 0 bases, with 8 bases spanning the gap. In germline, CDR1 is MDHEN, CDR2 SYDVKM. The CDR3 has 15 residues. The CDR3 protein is CASSLRVSSGNTIYF. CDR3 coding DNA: TGTGCCAGCAGTTTAAGGGTCAGCTCTGGAAACACCATATATTTT.

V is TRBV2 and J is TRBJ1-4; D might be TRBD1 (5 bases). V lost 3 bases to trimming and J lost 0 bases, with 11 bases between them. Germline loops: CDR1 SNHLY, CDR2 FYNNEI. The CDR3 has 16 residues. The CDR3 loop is CASSDRGSATNEKLFF. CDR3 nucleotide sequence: TGTGCCAGCAGTGACCGGGGGTCGGCAACTAATGAAAAACTGTTTTTT.

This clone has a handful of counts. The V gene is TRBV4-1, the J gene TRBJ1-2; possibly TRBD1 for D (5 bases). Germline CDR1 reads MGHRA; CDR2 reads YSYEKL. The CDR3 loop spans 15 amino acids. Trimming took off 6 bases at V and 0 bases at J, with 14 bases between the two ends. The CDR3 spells CASRPTENANYGYTF. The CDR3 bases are TGCGCCAGCAGACCGACAGAGAATGCTAACTATGGCTACACCTTC.

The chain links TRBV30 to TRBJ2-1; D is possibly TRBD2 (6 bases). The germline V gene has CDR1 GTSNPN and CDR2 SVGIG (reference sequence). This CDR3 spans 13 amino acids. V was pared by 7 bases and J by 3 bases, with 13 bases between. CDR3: CASGEAFYNEQFF. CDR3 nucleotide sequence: TGTGCCTCGGGGGAAGCTTTCTACAATGAGCAGTTCTTC.

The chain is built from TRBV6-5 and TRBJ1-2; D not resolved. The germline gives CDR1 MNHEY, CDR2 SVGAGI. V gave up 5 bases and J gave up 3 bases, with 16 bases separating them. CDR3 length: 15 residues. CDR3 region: CASSQTGWEDYGYTF. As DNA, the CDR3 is TGTGCCAGCAGTCAAACGGGGTGGGAGGACTATGGCTACACCTTC.